The T cell receptor (beta chain) under discussion was sequenced for a study of T cell repertoires and HLA-DP antigens. Overall study results and limits: No separate analysis of naive versus memory CD4+ cells was done. Against one allele, clones undetected before culture averaged around 40%; against the other, 50% to 65%.

Each cultured sample aimed for some 62,000 T cell genomes at survey depth. Data came from immunoSEQ multiplex PCR; TCRdb stores just in-frame clones and leaves some out. The table lists around 3,600 clones, about 80% of them singletons. CD4+ cells expanded for more than 12 days were restimulated about 24 h with allogeneic-DPB1 HeLa cells. Retrovirally transduced HeLa cells with HLA-DPA1/DPB1, HLA-DM, invariant chain and CD80 served as stimulators. Cocultures used a 3:1 ratio of CD4+ cells to 100 Gy-irradiated HeLa, with approximately 50 U/mL IL-2. With 2 bases removed from V and 0 bases from J, the gap between germline ends came to 20 bases. The CDR3 covers 19 residues. Looked up from germline, CDR1 is SGHTA and CDR2 is FQGNSA.

Sequencing used CD137- CD4+ T cells from cultured PBMCs. The source is a woman aged 18-29 years in good health and CMV-seronegative. V usage is TRBV7-2 and J usage is TRBJ2-4; D is perhaps TRBD2 (6 bases). CDR3 coding DNA: TGTGCCAGCAGCTTATCTGGTTGGGAAAGGGAGGCAGCCAAAAACATTCAGTACTTC. Translation gives CASSLSGWEREAAKNIQYF.